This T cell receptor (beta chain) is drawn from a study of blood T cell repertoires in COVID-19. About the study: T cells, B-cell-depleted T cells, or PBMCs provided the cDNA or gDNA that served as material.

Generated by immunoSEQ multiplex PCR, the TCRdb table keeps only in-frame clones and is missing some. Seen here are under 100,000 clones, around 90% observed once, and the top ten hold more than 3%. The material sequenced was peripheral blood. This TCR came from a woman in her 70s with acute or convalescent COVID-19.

The CDR3 sequence is CASTPGIAINEQFF. CDR3 nucleotide sequence: TGTGCCAGTACCCCGGGAATCGCGATCAATGAGCAGTTCTTC. The V and J genes are TRBV27 and TRBJ2-1, with D tentatively TRBD2 (5 bases). The CDR3 extends over 14 amino acids. V was clipped by 9 bases and J by 6 bases, with 18 bases between them. Germline values: CDR1 MNHEY, CDR2 SMNVEV (reference sequence).